Described below is a single T cell receptor (beta chain) sequence and its context. The source of the sample is a study of blood T cell repertoires in COVID-19. CDR1 is SGHTA, CDR2 FQGTGA, per germline. V trimming: 4 bases; J trimming: 1 base; junction bases outside the gene matches: 3. This CDR3 region has 14 residues. The assay was immunoSEQ multiplex PCR, and TCRdb's table has in-frame clones only and misses some. Among 200,000 to 300,000 clones listed, 83% were seen once. The specimen sequenced was PBMCs or T cells enriched from blood (not recorded which). The V gene is TRBV7-3, the J gene TRBJ1-1, with 7 bases that match TRBD1. The sequence was collected from a woman between 40 and 55 years old who had been exposed to COVID-19. The CDR3 spells CASSSDRENTEAFF. Written as DNA, the CDR3 is TGTGCCAGCAGCTCAGACAGGGAGAACACTGAAGCTTTCTTT.